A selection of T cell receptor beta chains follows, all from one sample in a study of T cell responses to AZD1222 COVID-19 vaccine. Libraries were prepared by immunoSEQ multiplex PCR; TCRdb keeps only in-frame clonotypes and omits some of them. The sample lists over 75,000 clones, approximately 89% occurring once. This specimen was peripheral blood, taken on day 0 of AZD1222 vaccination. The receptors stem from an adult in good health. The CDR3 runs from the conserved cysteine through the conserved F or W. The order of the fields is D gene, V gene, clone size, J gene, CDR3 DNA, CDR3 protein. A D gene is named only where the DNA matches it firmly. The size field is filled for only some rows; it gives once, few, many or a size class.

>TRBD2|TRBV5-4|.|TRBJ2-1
TGTGCCAGCAGCCCCCCTTCCGCGGGAGGGCCGTACAATGAGCAGTTCTTC
CASSPPSAGGPYNEQFF
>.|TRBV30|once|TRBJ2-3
TGTGCCTGGAGTAGGGGCCTGGGCACAGATACGCAGTATTTT
CAWSRGLGTDTQYF
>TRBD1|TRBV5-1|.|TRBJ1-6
TGCGCCAGCAGCTTGAGACAGGGCACCTATAATTCACCCCTCCACTTT
CASSLRQGTYNSPLHF
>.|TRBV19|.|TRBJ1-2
TGTGCCAGTAGTCCCAGGTGGAGGGCCACCTATGGCTACACCTTC
CASSPRWRATYGYTF
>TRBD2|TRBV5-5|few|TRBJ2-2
TGTGCCAGCAGTGGATTAAGCGGGGCCCTGGCTGGGGAGCTGTTTTTT
CASSGLSGALAGELFF
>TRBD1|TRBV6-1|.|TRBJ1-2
TGTGCCAGCAGTGACGGACAGGGAACCCCTAACTATGGCTACACCTTC
CASSDGQGTPNYGYTF
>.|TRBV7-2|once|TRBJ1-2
TGTGCCAGCAGCCCACGGACACGCAACCCTGTGGGCTACACCTTC
CASSPRTRNPVGYTF
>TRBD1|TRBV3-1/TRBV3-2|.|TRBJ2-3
TGTGCCAGCAGCCAAGGTAGGACAGGTCCCGCAGATACGCAGTATTTT
CASSQGRTGPADTQYF
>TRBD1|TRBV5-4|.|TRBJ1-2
TGTGCCAGCAGCACACGGACAGGGAAAGATGATGGCTACACCTTC
CASSTRTGKDDGYTF
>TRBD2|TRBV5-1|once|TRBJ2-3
TGCGCCAGCAGCGAGACTAGCGGGATACTTGGAGATACGCAGTATTTT
CASSETSGILGDTQYF
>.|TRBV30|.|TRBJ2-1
TGTGCCTGGAGGTCCTCGCGGGGTTTAAGCTCCTACAATGAGCAGTTCTTC
CAWRSSRGLSSYNEQFF
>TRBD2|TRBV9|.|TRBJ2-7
TGTGCCAGCAGCGTAGCGACTAGCGGGAGGGACGAGCAGTACTTC
CASSVATSGRDEQYF
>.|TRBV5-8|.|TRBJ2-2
TGTGCCAGCAGCCCCGGGGATCTCGGGGTCACCGGGGAGCTGTTTTTT
CASSPGDLGVTGELFF
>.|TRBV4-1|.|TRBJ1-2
TGCGCCAGCAGCCAGTCCGGTGCTAACTATGGCTACACCTTC
CASSQSGANYGYTF
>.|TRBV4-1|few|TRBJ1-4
TGCGCCAGCAGCCAATCCGAGGGGTCTAATGAAAAACTGTTTTTT
CASSQSEGSNEKLFF
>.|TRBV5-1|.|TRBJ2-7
TGCGCCAGCAGCTTGGGTGACACTCGCTACGAGCAGTACTTC
CASSLGDTRYEQYF
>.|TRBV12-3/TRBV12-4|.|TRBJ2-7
TGTGCCAGCAGTTTAACCAGGGGGGGCGAGCAGTACTTC
CASSLTRGGEQYF
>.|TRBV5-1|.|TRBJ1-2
TGCGCCAGCAGCTTGGGAGTAAACTATGGCTACACCTTC
CASSLGVNYGYTF
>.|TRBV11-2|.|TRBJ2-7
TGTGCCAGCAGCTTAGGCGAATACGAGCAGTACTTC
CASSLGEYEQYF
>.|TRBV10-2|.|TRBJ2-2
TGCGCCAGCCGTCGACAGTCCACCGGGGAGCTGTTTTTT
CASRRQSTGELFF
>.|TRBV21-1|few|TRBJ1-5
TGTGCCAGCAGCTCGATCGGGAGGACAATTAGCAATCAGCCCCAGCATTTT
CASSSIGRTISNQPQHF
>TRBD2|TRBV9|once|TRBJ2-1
TGTGCCAGCAGCGTAGCTCCAACTAGCGGAGGAAATGAGCAGTTCTTC
CASSVAPTSGGNEQFF
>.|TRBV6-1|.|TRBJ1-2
TGTGCCAGCAGTGATGCTATGGGAGGGATCTATGGCTACACCTTC
CASSDAMGGIYGYTF
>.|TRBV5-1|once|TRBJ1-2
TGCGCCAGCAGCCCCGGTGGGGGGGGCGCAAACTATGGCTACACCTTC
CASSPGGGGANYGYTF
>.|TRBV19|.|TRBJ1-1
TGTGCCAGTAGTATGGGCAGGGGAAGGTCTGAAGCTTTCTTT
CASSMGRGRSEAFF
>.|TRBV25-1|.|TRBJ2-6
TGTGCCAGCAGTGAATCTGCGGCAAAAGTCTCTGGGGCCAACGTCCTGACTTTC
CASSESAAKVSGANVLTF
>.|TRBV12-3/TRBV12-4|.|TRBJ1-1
TGTGCCAGCAGTTCGCTCCTGAACACTGAAGCTTTCTTT
CASSSLLNTEAFF
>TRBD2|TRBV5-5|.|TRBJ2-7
TGTGCCAGCAGCTTGGGGTTCGCGGGAGCAGGAGAGCAGTACTTC
CASSLGFAGAGEQYF
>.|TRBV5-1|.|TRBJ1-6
TGCGCCAGCAGCTTGGAGATACCAGGTGGGAATTCACCCCTCCACTTT
CASSLEIPGGNSPLHF
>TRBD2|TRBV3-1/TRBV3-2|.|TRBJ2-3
TGTGCCAGCAGCCAAGGACAACCGGGACTAGCGGGAGTAAGCACAGATACGCAGTATTTT
CASSQGQPGLAGVSTDTQYF
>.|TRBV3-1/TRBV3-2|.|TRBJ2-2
TGTGCCAGCAGCCGCCTGGGCGGGGAGCTGTTTTTT
CASSRLGGELFF
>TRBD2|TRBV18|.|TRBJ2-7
TGTGCCAGCTCACCGCAGCGGGGCATCTCCTACGAGCAGTACTTC
CASSPQRGISYEQYF
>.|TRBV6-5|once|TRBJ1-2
TGTGCCAGCCGCGGGTCAGAAAGGGGCTATGGCTACACCTTC
CASRGSERGYGYTF
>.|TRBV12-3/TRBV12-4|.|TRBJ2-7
TGTGCCAGCAGTTTCCAGACCTACTACGAGCAGTACTTC
CASSFQTYYEQYF
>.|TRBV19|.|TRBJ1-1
TGTGCCAGTAGCTTAGGAGGGGCCCGTATGTACACTGAAGCTTTCTTT
CASSLGGARMYTEAFF
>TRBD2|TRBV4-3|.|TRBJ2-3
TGCGCCAGCAGCCAAGAGGGTGGCGGGGGTGCCATTAGGGATACGCAGTATTTT
CASSQEGGGGAIRDTQYF
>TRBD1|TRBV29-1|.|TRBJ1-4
TGCAGCGTTCTACAGGGGCGTGAAAAACTGTTTTTT
CSVLQGREKLFF
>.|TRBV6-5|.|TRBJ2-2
TGTGCCAGCAGTCAGGTCGCGGTGACGACCGGGGAGCTGTTTTTT
CASSQVAVTTGELFF
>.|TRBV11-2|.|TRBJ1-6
TGTGCCAGCAGCGAGGGTATTTATAATTCACCCCTCCACTTT
CASSEGIYNSPLHF
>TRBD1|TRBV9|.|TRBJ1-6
TGTGCCAGCAGCGCACCAGGGGGCCCTCCACCCCTCCACTTT
CASSAPGGPPPLHF
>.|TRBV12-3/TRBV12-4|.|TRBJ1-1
TGTGCCAGTACCCTGGGGACCACTGAAGCTTTCTTT
CASTLGTTEAFF
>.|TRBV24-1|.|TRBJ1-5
TGTGCCACCAGTGCGGGGGGCGGCAATCAGCCCCAGCATTTT
CATSAGGGNQPQHF
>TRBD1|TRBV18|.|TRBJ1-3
TGTGCCAGCTCACCACCCAGGACAGGGGCCTCGGTTGGCACCATATATTTT
CASSPPRTGASVGTIYF
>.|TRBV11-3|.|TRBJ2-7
TGTGCCAGCAGCGCGTCCGGTGGAGAGCAGTACTTC
CASSASGGEQYF